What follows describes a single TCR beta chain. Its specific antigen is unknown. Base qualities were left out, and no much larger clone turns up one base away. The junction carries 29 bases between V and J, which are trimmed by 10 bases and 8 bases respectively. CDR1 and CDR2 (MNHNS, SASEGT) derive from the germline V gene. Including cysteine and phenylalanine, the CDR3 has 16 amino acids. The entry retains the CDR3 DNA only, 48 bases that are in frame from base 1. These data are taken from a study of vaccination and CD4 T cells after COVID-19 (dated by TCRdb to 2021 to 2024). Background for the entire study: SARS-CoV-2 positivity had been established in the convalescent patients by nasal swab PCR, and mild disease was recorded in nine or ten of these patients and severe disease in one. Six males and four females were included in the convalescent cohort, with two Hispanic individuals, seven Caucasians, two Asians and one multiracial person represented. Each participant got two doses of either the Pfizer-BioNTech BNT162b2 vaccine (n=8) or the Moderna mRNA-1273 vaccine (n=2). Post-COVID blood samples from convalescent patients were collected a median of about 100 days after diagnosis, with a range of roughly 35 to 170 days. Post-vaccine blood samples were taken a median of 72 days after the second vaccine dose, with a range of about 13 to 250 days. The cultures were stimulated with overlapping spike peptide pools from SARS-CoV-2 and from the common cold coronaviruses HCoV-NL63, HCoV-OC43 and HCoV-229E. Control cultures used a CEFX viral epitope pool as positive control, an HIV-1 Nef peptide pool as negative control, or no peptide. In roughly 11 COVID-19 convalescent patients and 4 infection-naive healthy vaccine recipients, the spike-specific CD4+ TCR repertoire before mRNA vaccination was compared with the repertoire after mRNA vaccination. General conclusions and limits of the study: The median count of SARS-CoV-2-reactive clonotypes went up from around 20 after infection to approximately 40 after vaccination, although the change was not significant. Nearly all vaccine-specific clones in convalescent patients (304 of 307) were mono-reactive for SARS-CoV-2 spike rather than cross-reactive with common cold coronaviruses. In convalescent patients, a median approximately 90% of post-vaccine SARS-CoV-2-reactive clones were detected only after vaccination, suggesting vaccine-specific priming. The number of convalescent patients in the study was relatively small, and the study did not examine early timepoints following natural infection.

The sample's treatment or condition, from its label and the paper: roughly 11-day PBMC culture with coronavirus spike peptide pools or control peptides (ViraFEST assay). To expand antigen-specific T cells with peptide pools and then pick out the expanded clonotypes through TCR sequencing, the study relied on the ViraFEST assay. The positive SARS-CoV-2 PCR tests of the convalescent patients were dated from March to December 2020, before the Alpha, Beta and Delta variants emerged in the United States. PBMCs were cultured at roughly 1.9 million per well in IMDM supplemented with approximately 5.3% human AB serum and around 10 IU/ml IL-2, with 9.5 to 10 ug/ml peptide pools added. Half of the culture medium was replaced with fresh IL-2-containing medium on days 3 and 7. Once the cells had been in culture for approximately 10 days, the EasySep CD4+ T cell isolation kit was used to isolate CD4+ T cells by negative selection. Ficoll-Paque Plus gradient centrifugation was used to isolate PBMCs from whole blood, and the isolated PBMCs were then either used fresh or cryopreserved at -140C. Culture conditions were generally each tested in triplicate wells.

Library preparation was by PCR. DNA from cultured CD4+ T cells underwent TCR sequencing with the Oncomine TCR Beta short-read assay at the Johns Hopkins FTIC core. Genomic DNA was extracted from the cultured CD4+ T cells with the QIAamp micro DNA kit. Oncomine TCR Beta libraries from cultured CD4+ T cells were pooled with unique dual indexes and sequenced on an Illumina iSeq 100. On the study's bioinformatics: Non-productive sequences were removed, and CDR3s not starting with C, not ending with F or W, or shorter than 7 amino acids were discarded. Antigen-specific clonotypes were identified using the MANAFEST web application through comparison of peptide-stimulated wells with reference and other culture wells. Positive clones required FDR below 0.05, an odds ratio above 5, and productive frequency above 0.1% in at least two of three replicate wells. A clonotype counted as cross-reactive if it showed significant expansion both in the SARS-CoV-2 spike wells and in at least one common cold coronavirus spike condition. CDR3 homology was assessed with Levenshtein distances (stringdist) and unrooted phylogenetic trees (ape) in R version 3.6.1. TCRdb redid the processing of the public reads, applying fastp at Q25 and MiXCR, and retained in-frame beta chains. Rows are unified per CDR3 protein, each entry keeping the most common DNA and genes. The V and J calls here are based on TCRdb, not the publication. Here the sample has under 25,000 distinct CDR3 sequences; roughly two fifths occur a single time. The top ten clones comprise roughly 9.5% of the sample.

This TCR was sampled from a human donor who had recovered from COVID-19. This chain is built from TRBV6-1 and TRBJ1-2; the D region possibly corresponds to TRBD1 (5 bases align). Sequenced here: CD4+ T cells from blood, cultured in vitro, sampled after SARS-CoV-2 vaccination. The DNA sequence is TGTGCCATATTGCCCCGGGACCGGACATTTACGGCGGGCTACACCTTC. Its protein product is CAILPRDRTFTAGYTF.